This TCR beta chain was profiled in a study of chemoradiotherapy in HPV16-positive cancers. Study-level results: Candidate HPV-specific clones and E7-related TCR motifs grew in tumor during treatment.

The CDR3 has 14 residues. The germline V and J ends were trimmed by 3 bases and 8 bases, with 16 bases remaining between them. The germline CDR1 and CDR2 sequences are LNHDA and SQIVND (reference sequence). Sequencing was performed with immunoSEQ multiplex PCR; in TCRdb, only in-frame clones are kept and a portion is missing. This table has some 14,000 clones, roughly 63% appearing once. To note about this clone: Its antigen is currently unknown.

This specimen was taken from a patient who underwent chemoradiotherapy. The V and J genes are TRBV19 and TRBJ1-2; tentative D call: TRBD1 (5 bases). The clonotype originates from a human donor with HPV-associated anogenital cancer. The CDR3 DNA reads as TGTGCCAGTAGTATTGCCAGGGCGGTGGAGGGCTACACCTTC. This sequence encodes CASSIARAVEGYTF.